The TCR beta chain described here comes from a study of shared clonotypes between healthy human individuals. As for the study in general: The study used three CD4 naive, three CD4 memory, two CD8 naive and one CD8 memory plate per donor.

Each cell subset's genomic DNA was divided evenly among several immunoSEQ plates. Here immunoSEQ multiplex PCR was the method, and the copy in TCRdb shows in-frame clones only, minus some. The profile covers some 350,000 clones, with approximately 74% appearing a single time and 10% taken by the ten largest. Broader study findings: Clonotypes that were shared across a handful of donors made up around 5.5% of naive CD4 clonotypes.

There are 17 residues in the CDR3. V lost 6 bases and J lost 2; bases outside the gene matches: 10. CDR1 and CDR2 (germline): MNHEY, SMNVEV (reference sequence). This clone was counted a few times. Its antigen is currently unknown. This chain uses TRBV27 with TRBJ2-7; 13 bases line up with TRBD2. This TCR was recovered from a man in his thirties or forties in good health. Sample: memory CD4+ T cells sorted from blood. Subset here: CD45RA-negative fraction. CDR3 residues: CASSRFGGTSGTYEQYF. The CDR3 DNA reads as TGTGCCAGCAGCCGATTCGGGGGGACTAGCGGGACCTACGAGCAGTACTTC.